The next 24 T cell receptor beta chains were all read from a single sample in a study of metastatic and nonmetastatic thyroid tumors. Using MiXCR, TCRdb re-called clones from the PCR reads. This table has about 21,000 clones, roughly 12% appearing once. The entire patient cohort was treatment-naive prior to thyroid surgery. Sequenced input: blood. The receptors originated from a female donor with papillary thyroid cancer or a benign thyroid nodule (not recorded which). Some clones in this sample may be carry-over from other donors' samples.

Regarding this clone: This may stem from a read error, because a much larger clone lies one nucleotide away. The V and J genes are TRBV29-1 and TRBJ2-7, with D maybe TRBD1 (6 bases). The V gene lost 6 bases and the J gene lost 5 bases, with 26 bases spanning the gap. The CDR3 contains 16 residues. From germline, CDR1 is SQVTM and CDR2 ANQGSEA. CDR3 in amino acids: CSVRVRGGLGFDEQYF. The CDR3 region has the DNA TGCAGCGTGCGGGTCAGAGGGGGTTTGGGTTTTGACGAGCAGTACTTC.

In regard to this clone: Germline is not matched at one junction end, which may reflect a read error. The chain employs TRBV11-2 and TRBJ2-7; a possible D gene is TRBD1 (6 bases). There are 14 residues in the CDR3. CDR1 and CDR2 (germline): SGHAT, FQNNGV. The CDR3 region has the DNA TGTGCCAGCAGAGCCCTTCGGGCTAACAGGGAGCAGTACTTT. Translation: CASRALRANREQYF.

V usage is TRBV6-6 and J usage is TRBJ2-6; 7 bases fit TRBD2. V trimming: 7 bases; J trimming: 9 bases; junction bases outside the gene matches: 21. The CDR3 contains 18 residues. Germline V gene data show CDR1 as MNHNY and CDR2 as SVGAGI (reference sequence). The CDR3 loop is CASTMGRGSSVGNNVLTF. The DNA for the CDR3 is TGTGCCAGCACCATGGGGCGGGGGTCCTCGGTGGGGAACAACGTCCTGACTTTC.

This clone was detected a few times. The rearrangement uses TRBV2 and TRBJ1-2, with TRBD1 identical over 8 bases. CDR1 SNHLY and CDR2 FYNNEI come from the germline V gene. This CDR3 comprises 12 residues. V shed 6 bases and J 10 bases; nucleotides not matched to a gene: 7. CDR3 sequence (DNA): TGTGCCAGCAGAGCCGGGACAGGATTCTACACCTTC. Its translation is CASRAGTGFYTF.

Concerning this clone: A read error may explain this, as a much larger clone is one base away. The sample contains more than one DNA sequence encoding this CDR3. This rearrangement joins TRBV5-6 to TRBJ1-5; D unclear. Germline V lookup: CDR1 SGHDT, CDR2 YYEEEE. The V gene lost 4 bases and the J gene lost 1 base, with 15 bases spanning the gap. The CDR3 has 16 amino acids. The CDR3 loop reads CASSGNGAYSNQPQHF. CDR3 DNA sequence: TGTGCCAGCAGCGGCAACGGTGCCTACAGCAATCAGCCCCAGCATTTT. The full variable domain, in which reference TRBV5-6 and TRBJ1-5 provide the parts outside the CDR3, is DAGVTQSPTHLIKTRGQQVTLRCSPKSGHDTVSWYQQALGQGPQFIFQYYEEEERQRGNFPDRFSGHQFPNYSSELNVNALLLGDSALYLCASSGNGAYSNQPQHFGDGTRLSIL.

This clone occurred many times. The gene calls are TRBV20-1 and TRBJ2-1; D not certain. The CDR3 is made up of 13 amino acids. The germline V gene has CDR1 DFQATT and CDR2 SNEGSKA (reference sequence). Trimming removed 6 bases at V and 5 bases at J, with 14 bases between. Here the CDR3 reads CSADTGWDNEQFF. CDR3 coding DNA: TGCAGTGCCGACACCGGATGGGACAATGAGCAGTTCTTC.

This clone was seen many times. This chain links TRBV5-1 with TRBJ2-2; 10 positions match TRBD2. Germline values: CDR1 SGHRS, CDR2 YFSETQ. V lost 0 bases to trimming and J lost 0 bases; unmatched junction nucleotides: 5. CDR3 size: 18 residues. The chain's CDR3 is CASSLVASGSANTGELFF. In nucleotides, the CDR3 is TGCGCCAGCAGCTTGGTAGCTAGCGGGAGCGCGAACACCGGGGAGCTGTTTTTT.

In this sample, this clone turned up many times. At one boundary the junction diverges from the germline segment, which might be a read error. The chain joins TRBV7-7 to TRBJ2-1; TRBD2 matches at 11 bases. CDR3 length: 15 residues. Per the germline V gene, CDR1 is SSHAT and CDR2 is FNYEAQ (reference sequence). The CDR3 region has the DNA TGTGCTAGCAGCCCCGGGACTAGCGGCTACAATGAGCAGTTCTTC. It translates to CASSPGTSGYNEQFF.

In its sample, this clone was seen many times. CDR3 bases: TGTGCCAGCAGCTTCGGTCTGAACACTGAAGCTTTCTTT. It translates to CASSFGLNTEAFF. The chain carries TRBV7-9 and TRBJ1-1; D uncertain. CDR3 length: 13 amino acids. CDR1 is SEHNR, CDR2 FQNEAQ, per germline (reference sequence). V lost 3 bases and J 0 bases, leaving 5 bases between the germline ends. Using reference TRBV7-9 and TRBJ1-1 for the parts outside the CDR3, the full variable domain is DTGVSQNPRHKITKRGQNVTFRCDPISEHNRLYWYRQTLGQGPEFLTYFQNEAQLEKSRLLSDRFSAERPKGSFSTLEIQRTEQGDSAMYLCASSFGLNTEAFFGQGTRLTVV.

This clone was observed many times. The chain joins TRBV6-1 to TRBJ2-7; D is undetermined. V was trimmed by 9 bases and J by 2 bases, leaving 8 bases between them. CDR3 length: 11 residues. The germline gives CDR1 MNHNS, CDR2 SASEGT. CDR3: CASFSTYEQYF. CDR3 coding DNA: TGTGCCAGTTTCTCAACCTACGAGCAGTACTTC.

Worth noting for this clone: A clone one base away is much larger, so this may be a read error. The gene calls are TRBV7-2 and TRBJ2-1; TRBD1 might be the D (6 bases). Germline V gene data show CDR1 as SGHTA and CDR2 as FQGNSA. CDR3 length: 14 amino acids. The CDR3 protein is CSSSLGQSVTEQLF. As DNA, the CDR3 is TGTTCCAGCAGCTTAGGACAGTCTGTGACTGAGCAGCTCTTC.

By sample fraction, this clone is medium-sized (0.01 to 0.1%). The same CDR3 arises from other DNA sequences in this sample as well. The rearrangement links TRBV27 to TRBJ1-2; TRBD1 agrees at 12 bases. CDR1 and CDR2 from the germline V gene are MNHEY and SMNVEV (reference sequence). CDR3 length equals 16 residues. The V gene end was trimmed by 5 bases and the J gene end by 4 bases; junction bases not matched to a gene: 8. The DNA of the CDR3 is TGTGCCAGCAGTCGGGACAGGGGGCGATTGGCCTATGGCTACACCTTC. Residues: CASSRDRGRLAYGYTF.

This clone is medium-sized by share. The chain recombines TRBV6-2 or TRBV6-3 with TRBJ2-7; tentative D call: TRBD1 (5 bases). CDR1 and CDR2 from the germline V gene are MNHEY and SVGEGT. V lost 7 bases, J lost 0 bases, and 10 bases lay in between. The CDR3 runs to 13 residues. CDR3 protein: CASNPDTSYEQYF. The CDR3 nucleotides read TGTGCCAGCAATCCGGACACCTCCTACGAGCAGTACTTC.

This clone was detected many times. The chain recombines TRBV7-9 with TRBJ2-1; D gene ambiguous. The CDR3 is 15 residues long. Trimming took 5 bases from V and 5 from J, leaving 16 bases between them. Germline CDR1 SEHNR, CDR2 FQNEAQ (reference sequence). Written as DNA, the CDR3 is TGTGCCAGCAGCCGTACCGGTCCCCCTAACAATGAGCAGTTCTTC. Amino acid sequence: CASSRTGPPNNEQFF.

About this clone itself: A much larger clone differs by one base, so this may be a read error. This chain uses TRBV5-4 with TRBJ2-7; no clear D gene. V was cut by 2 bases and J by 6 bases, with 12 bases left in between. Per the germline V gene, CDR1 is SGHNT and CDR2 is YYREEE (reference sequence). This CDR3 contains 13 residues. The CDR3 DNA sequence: TGTGCCAGCAGCTTCGACCCGTGGGGCGAGCAGTACTTC. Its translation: CASSFDPWGEQYF.

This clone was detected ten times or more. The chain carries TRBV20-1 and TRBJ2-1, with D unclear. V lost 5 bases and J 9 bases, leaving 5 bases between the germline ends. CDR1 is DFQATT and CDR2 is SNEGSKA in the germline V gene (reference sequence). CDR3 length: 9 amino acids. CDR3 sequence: CSAGVEQFF. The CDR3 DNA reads TGCAGTGCTGGCGTTGAGCAGTTCTTC.

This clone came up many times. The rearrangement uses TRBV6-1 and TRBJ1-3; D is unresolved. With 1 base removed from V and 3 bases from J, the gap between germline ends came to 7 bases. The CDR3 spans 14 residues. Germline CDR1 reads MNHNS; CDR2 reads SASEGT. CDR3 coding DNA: TGTGCCAGCAGTGAAGGGGAAGGTGGAAACACCATATATTTT. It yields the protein CASSEGEGGNTIYF.

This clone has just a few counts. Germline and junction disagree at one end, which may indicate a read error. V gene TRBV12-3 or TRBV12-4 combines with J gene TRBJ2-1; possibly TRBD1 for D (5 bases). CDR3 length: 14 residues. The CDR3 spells CASSLFSQDKEQFF. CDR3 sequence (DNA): TGTGCCAGCAGTTTATTCAGTCAGGACAAAGAGCAGTTCTTC.

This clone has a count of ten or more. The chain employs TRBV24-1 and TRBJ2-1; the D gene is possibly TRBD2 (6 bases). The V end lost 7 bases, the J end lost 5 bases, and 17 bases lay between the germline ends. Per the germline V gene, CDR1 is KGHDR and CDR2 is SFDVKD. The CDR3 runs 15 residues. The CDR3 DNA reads TGTGCCACCAGCAACTCGGGTGGGGGGAACAATGAGCAGTTCTTC. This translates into CATSNSGGGNNEQFF.

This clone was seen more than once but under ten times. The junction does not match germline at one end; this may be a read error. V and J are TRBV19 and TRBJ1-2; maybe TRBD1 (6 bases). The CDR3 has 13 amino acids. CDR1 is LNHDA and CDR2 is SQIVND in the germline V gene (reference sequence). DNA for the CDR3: TGTGCTAGTAGGGTTCAGGGGATCTATGGCTACACCTTC. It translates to CASRVQGIYGYTF.

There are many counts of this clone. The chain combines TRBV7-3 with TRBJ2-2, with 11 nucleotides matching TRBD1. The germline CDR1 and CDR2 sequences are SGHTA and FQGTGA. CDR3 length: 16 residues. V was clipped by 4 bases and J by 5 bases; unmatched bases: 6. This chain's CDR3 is CASSSGQGAETGELFF. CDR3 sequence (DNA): TGTGCCAGCAGCTCCGGACAGGGGGCGGAAACCGGGGAGCTGTTTTTT.

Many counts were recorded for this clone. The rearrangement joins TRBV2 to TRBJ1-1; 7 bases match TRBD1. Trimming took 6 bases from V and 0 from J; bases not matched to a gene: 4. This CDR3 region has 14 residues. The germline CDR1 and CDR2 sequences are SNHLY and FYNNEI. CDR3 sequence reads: CASRDRYMNTEAFF. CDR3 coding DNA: TGTGCCAGCAGGGACAGGTACATGAACACTGAAGCTTTCTTT.

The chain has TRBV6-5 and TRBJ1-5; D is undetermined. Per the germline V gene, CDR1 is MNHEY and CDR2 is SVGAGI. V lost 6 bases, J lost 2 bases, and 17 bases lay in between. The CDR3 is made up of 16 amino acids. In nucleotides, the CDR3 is TGTGCCAGCAGCTACCTAAGGAGGTATGGCAATCAGCCCCAGCATTTT. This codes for CASSYLRRYGNQPQHF.

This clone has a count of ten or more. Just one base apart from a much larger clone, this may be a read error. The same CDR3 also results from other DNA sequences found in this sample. This CDR3 reads CAISEPRLAGGQETQYF. DNA of the CDR3: TGTGCCATCAGTGAGCCCCGACTAGCGGGTGGACAAGAGACCCAGTACTTC. The rearrangement uses TRBV10-3 and TRBJ2-5, with 10 bases fitting TRBD2. The V gene end was trimmed by 2 bases and the J gene end by 2 bases; junction bases not matched to a gene: 8. Germline V gives CDR1 ENHRY, CDR2 SYGVKD. The CDR3 sequence is 17 residues long.